This TCR beta chain emerged from a study of PD-1 blockade in mismatch repair-deficient tumors. Time point denoted: 10-day in vitro stimulation with candidate neoantigen peptide 3. Seven ELISpot-reactive neoantigen peptides each drove a 10-day in vitro stimulation. The germline gives CDR1 DFQATT, CDR2 SNEGSKA (reference sequence). The CDR3 runs to 11 residues. Trimming took off 7 bases at V and 6 bases at J, with 12 bases between the two ends. Clones were read by immunoSEQ multiplex PCR, and TCRdb kept only the in-frame ones, dropping some. The sample shows approximately 9,300 clones, about 93% of them seen only once. Regarding this clone: Its antigen is undetermined.

The sequence was obtained from an adult with mismatch repair-deficient cancer. This specimen was cells cultured in vitro, taken from a patient treated with pembrolizumab. This sequence joins TRBV20-1 and TRBJ1-2; D gene unclear. The CDR3 protein is CSGRGFHGYTF. The CDR3 bases are TGCAGTGGGAGAGGTTTCCATGGCTACACCTTC.